This T cell receptor (beta chain) was sequenced in a study of blood T cell repertoires in COVID-19. Profiled with immunoSEQ multiplex PCR; TCRdb holds only in-frame clones, not every one. The sample carries 500,000 to 600,000 clones, around nine tenths recorded once. Germline-derived CDR1 and CDR2 are SGHNT and YENEEA. Trimming pared 1 base from V and 5 bases from J, leaving 6 bases between. The CDR3 spans 13 residues. Sequencing was performed on peripheral blood. This TCR derives from a woman aged 45-65 years with COVID-19, enrolled during active disease. The rearrangement joins TRBV11-3 to TRBJ2-1; D uncertain. CDR3 loop: CASSLGAHNEQFF. The CDR3 DNA reads as TGTGCCAGCAGCTTAGGGGCGCACAATGAGCAGTTCTTC.